Each of the 10 T cell receptor beta chains below was sequenced from the same sample in a study of human thymus T cells. TCRdb keeps only in-frame clones here, not all; method: immunoSEQ multiplex PCR. Of tens of thousands of clones detected, just over 95% appear once; the ten largest clones hold 0.025% to 0.035%. From resections taken during corrective heart surgery, the thymus tissue was obtained. Sequences were obtained from thymus tissue. The receptors were sampled from a boy under two years old with a congenital heart defect but otherwise immunologically healthy.

The rearrangement joins TRBV6-4 to TRBJ1-5, with D perhaps TRBD1 (6 bases). V lost 3 bases to trimming and J lost 4 bases, with 13 bases between them. The CDR3 consists of 15 residues. Per germline, CDR1 MRHNA and CDR2 SNTAGT. The CDR3 nucleotides are TGTGCCAGCAGTGATAATGCAGGGGAAAATCAGCCCCAGCATTTT. As protein: CASSDNAGENQPQHF.

The rearrangement joins TRBV5-1 to TRBJ2-7, with D tentatively TRBD1 (5 bases). The CDR3 is 14 residues long. Trimming stripped 1 base from V and 2 bases from J, with 10 bases between. Germline CDR1 SGHRS, CDR2 YFSETQ. CDR3 DNA: TGCGCCAGCAGCTTGTCAGGGTCCACCTACGAGCAGTACTTC. This encodes CASSLSGSTYEQYF.

V and J are TRBV19 and TRBJ2-7; 8 bases map to TRBD1. Germline lookup yields CDR1 LNHDA and CDR2 SQIVND (reference sequence). The CDR3 loop spans 14 amino acids. J lost 5 bases, V lost 3 bases, and 6 bases had no gene match. The CDR3 DNA is TGTGCCAGTAGTATGGAGGACAGGGAGAACGAGCAGTACTTC. Protein sequence: CASSMEDRENEQYF.

This chain links TRBV28 with TRBJ1-2; D is unclear. Germline V gene sequence: CDR1 MDHEN, CDR2 SYDVKM. The CDR3 has 15 amino acids. V was shortened by 5 bases and J by 5 bases, with 18 bases between the two germline ends. The CDR3 sequence: CASSPLGLTRYGYTF. In DNA, the CDR3 is TGTGCCAGCAGTCCCCTGGGCCTCACGAGGTATGGCTACACCTTC.

The chain joins TRBV6-1 to TRBJ2-7; D gene uncertain. V lost 2 bases and J 7 bases, leaving 12 bases between the germline ends. The CDR3 runs to 13 residues. Germline V lookup: CDR1 MNHNS, CDR2 SASEGT. The CDR3 region is CASSEQDPREQYF. In nucleotides, the CDR3 is TGTGCCAGCAGTGAACAGGACCCCCGGGAGCAGTACTTC.

The chain employs TRBV28 and TRBJ1-4; D gene unclear. Between the trimmed V and J ends, which lost 3 bases and 6 bases, there was a span of 8 bases. This CDR3 contains 13 residues. Germline CDR1 reads MDHEN; CDR2 reads SYDVKM. The CDR3 reads CASSLDGYEKLFF. In DNA form, the CDR3 reads TGTGCCAGCAGTTTGGACGGTTATGAAAAACTGTTTTTT.

The V call is TRBV7-2, the J call TRBJ2-3; weak D call: TRBD1 (6 bases). The V end lost 3 bases, the J end lost 5 bases, and 12 bases lay between the germline ends. This CDR3 is built from 14 residues. Germline V gene data show CDR1 as SGHTA and CDR2 as FQGNSA. The CDR3 here is CASSFTGLRDTQYF. The DNA for the CDR3 is TGTGCCAGCAGCTTTACAGGGTTGAGAGATACGCAGTATTTT.

This clone appeared once. The chain joins TRBV6-6 to TRBJ1-3; D gene ambiguous. Trimming removed 4 bases from V and 0 bases from J, with 13 bases in between. This CDR3 has 16 amino acids. CDR1 MNHNY and CDR2 SVGAGI come from the germline V gene (reference sequence). CDR3 sequence (DNA): TGTGCCAGCAGTTGGCCTGCGCATCGCTCTGGAAACACCATATATTTT. This translates into CASSWPAHRSGNTIYF.

The V gene is TRBV29-1, the J gene TRBJ1-1; D remains unclear. In germline, CDR1 is SQVTM, CDR2 ANQGSEA. The CDR3 is 10 residues long. The CDR3 reads CSGENTEAFF. CDR3 nucleotide sequence: TGCAGTGGGGAGAACACTGAAGCTTTCTTT.

The gene calls are TRBV14 and TRBJ2-2, with D possibly matching TRBD1 (5 bases). Trimming left V 0 bases short and J 0 bases short, with 17 bases between. Germline CDR1 reads SGHDN; CDR2 reads FVKESK. There are 19 residues in the CDR3. DNA of the CDR3: TGTGCCAGCAGCCAAGAAGACCAGGGCAGTACCTCGAACACCGGGGAGCTGTTTTTT. Amino acids: CASSQEDQGSTSNTGELFF.